These 30 T cell receptor beta chains share one sample of origin, sequenced in a study of Ad26.COV2.S vaccination and SARS-CoV-2 variants (dated by TCRdb to the early 2020s). The receptor library was made with the immunoSEQ multiplex PCR assay. The immuneACCESS repertoire file appears here via TCRdb, limited to in-frame rearrangements. These files lack a portion of the clones; in checked studies, under half of the deficit traces to unresolved V genes, and the cause of the others is not known. The sample has about 350,000 clones on record, 88% of them singletons. Of the sample, around 6.1% is held by the ten largest clones. The treatment or condition label on this specimen signifies: over 15 received Ad26.COV2.S at low or high dose, single or two shots; roughly five received placebo; per-sample allocation not given. For vaccine and placebo recipients, repertoires were sequenced using samples collected on day 63 after the first injection.

The material sequenced was peripheral blood, taken in a trial of Ad26.COV2.S vaccine versus placebo. These receptor sequences come from a person between 18 and 65 years old who received the Ad26.COV2.S COVID-19 vaccine or a placebo.

The rearrangement joins TRBV5-6 to TRBJ1-4, with D perhaps TRBD1 (6 bases). The CDR3 consists of 15 residues. With 4 bases removed from V and 6 bases from J, the gap between germline ends came to 16 bases. Per germline, CDR1 SGHDT and CDR2 YYEEEE. DNA of the CDR3: TGTGCCAGCAGCAAGAGGACAGAAGCTTATGAAAAACTGTTTTTT. Protein sequence: CASSKRTEAYEKLFF.

The V gene is TRBV11-2, the J gene TRBJ1-5; no clear D gene. Germline assignment: CDR1 SGHAT and CDR2 FQNNGV. Trimming removed 5 bases from V and 7 bases from J, with 12 bases in between. This CDR3 is built from 13 residues. CDR3 coding DNA: TGTGCCAGCAGCCCCAGTAGCAGGCAGCCCCAGCATTTT. Translating it yields CASSPSSRQPQHF.

The gene calls are TRBV25-1 and TRBJ1-1, with D perhaps TRBD1 (5 bases). Germline values: CDR1 MGHDK, CDR2 SYGVNS. The CDR3 sequence is 12 residues long. Trimming took off 6 bases at V and 6 bases at J, with 11 bases between the two ends. This chain's CDR3 is CASSDGGAEAFF. CDR3 bases: TGTGCCAGCAGCGACGGGGGGGCTGAAGCTTTCTTT.

The chain combines TRBV5-1 with TRBJ2-7, with D possibly being TRBD1 or TRBD2 (6 bases each). CDR1 and CDR2 from the germline V gene are SGHRS and YFSETQ. The CDR3 extends over 15 amino acids. V dropped 4 bases and J dropped 0 bases, with 14 bases sitting between them. The DNA of the CDR3 is TGCGCCAGCAGCCCGGGGGACACCACCTCCTACGAGCAGTACTTC. This translates into CASSPGDTTSYEQYF.

This chain links TRBV28 with TRBJ1-2, with TRBD1 as a possible D gene (5 bases). The V end lost 5 bases, the J end lost 4 bases, and 23 bases lay between the germline ends. This CDR3 is 17 amino acids long. Germline loops: CDR1 MDHEN, CDR2 SYDVKM. Here the CDR3 DNA reads TGTGCCAGCAGTACGCTTCAAGGGGAAACAAGGAGCTATGGCTACACCTTC. As protein: CASSTLQGETRSYGYTF.

The rearrangement joins TRBV7-8 to TRBJ2-3; D unresolved. The ends were cut back, 5 bases at V and 4 bases at J, with 4 bases in the middle. This CDR3 has 11 amino acids. CDR1 is SGHVS, CDR2 FQNEAQ, per germline. This CDR3 is CASSRADTQYF. The CDR3 DNA reads as TGTGCCAGCAGCCGAGCAGATACGCAGTATTTT.

The chain couples TRBV18 to TRBJ1-1, with a tentative D call TRBD1 (5 bases). V was clipped by 3 bases and J by 8 bases, with 10 bases between them. The length of the CDR3 is 12 residues. CDR1 KGHSH and CDR2 LQKENI come from the germline V gene. The CDR3 loop reads CASSPRQWEAFF. In DNA, the CDR3 is TGTGCCAGCTCACCCCGACAGTGGGAAGCTTTCTTT.

A few counts support this clone. The rearrangement links TRBV4-1 to TRBJ1-5, with D unresolved. Between the trimmed V and J ends, which lost 3 bases and 6 bases, there was a span of 18 bases. Germline loops: CDR1 MGHRA, CDR2 YSYEKL. The CDR3 has 16 amino acids. CDR3 coding DNA: TGCGCCAGCAGCCAGCCCGGGCCCGAGTCCACTCAGCCCCAGCATTTT. It yields the protein CASSQPGPESTQPQHF.

This chain links TRBV7-9 with TRBJ2-1; 7 nucleotides align to TRBD1. The germline V gene encodes CDR1 SEHNR and CDR2 FQNEAQ (reference sequence). V shed 1 base, J shed 6 bases, and the junction held 9 bases outside the gene matches. CDR3 length: 16 residues. This CDR3 is CASSLGTGNRFNEQFF. For the CDR3, the DNA is TGTGCCAGCAGCTTAGGGACAGGCAATAGGTTCAATGAGCAGTTCTTC.

The chain recombines TRBV5-1 with TRBJ2-2, with 8 bases aligning to TRBD2. The trim removed 10 bases at V and 0 bases at J, leaving 5 bases unmatched. Germline assignment: CDR1 SGHRS and CDR2 YFSETQ. CDR3 length: 14 amino acids. CDR3 DNA sequence: TGCGCCGCCGGCGGGGGGACGAACACCGGGGAGCTGTTTTTT. It translates to CAAGGGTNTGELFF.

The gene calls are TRBV15 and TRBJ1-3; D may be TRBD1 (6 bases). The CDR3 is 16 amino acids. Trimming removed 0 bases from V and 2 bases from J, with 11 bases in between. Germline V gives CDR1 LNHNV, CDR2 YYDKDF (reference sequence). For the CDR3, the DNA is TGTGCCACCAGCAGAGACCCACAGGGCGCTGGAAACACCATATATTTT. Amino acid sequence: CATSRDPQGAGNTIYF.

CDR3 nucleotide sequence: TGTGCCACCAGCAGAGTGTTCTGGCGGAGCTCCTACAATGAGCAGTTCTTC. Amino acids: CATSRVFWRSSYNEQFF. The chain is built from TRBV15 and TRBJ2-1, with D uncertain. There are 17 residues in the CDR3. Germline lookup yields CDR1 LNHNV and CDR2 YYDKDF (reference sequence). V was cut by 1 base and J by 0 bases, with 13 bases left in between.

V is TRBV10-3 and J is TRBJ1-2; D call uncertain. The CDR3 covers 15 residues. V dropped 2 bases and J dropped 5 bases, with 15 bases sitting between them. Germline lookup yields CDR1 ENHRY and CDR2 SYGVKD. The CDR3 spells CAISELVGILYGYTF. DNA for the CDR3: TGTGCCATCAGTGAGCTAGTGGGGATATTGTATGGCTACACCTTC.

The chain employs TRBV7-3 and TRBJ2-7, with D tentatively TRBD2 (6 bases). Trimming removed 1 base at V and 5 bases at J, with 24 bases between. CDR1 and CDR2 (germline): SGHTA, FQGTGA. This CDR3 contains 18 residues. The CDR3: CASSLIWLGRQGKDEQYF. The DNA of the CDR3 is TGTGCCAGCAGCTTAATTTGGTTAGGGAGGCAGGGCAAGGACGAGCAGTACTTC.

The chain recombines TRBV4-3 with TRBJ2-2; no reliable D call. The ends were cut back, 4 bases at V and 5 bases at J, with 8 bases in the middle. The CDR3 is 13 amino acids. The V gene's germline CDR1 is LGHNA and CDR2 YSLEER. The CDR3 DNA reads TGCGCCAGCAGCCCACTACTGACCGGGGAGCTGTTTTTT. Translating gives CASSPLLTGELFF.

This rearrangement joins TRBV15 to TRBJ2-5, with a tentative D call TRBD1 (5 bases). The CDR3 spans 14 residues. V lost 5 bases, J lost 5 bases, and 15 bases lay in between. Germline-derived CDR1 and CDR2 are LNHNV and YYDKDF (reference sequence). CDR3 in DNA: TGTGCCACCAGCTCAAGGGGCGGAGCGGAGACCCAGTACTTC. Translating gives CATSSRGGAETQYF.

This clone was detected a few times. The chain links TRBV30 to TRBJ1-5, with no clear D. Trimming left V 0 bases short and J 7 bases short, with 10 bases between. The CDR3 has 13 residues. Germline V gives CDR1 GTSNPN, CDR2 SVGIG (reference sequence). CDR3 loop: CAWSVRAGQPQHF. The CDR3 DNA follows: TGTGCCTGGAGTGTACGGGCGGGCCAGCCCCAGCATTTT.

The rearrangement links TRBV25-1 to TRBJ2-3; D remains ambiguous. The CDR3 runs 15 residues. Germline assignment: CDR1 MGHDK and CDR2 SYGVNS. Trimming shortened V by 4 bases and J by 0 bases, and 11 bases separated the two germline ends. This CDR3 is CASSGRYYSTDTQYF. The CDR3 region has the DNA TGTGCCAGCAGTGGCCGATACTATAGCACAGATACGCAGTATTTT.

This chain joins TRBV28 and TRBJ1-4; weak D call: TRBD1 (5 bases). CDR1 MDHEN and CDR2 SYDVKM come from the germline V gene. CDR3 length equals 13 residues. The CDR3 DNA reads TGTGGGACTGTGGGACCGCTGAATGAAAAACTGTTTTTT. This gives the protein CGTVGPLNEKLFF.

CDR3 sequence reads: CAWTFKGELFF. In nucleotides, the CDR3 is TGTGCCTGGACTTTTAAGGGGGAGCTGTTTTTT. This rearrangement joins TRBV30 to TRBJ2-2; no reliable D call. V was shortened by 4 bases and J by 8 bases, with 8 bases between the two germline ends. Germline assignment: CDR1 GTSNPN and CDR2 SVGIG (reference sequence). The CDR3 is 11 amino acids. The whole variable domain, filled in from reference TRBV30 and TRBJ2-2, reads SQTIHQWPATLVQPVGSPLSLECTVEGTSNPNLYWYRQAAGRGLQLLFYSVGIGQISSEVPQNLSASRPQDRQFILSSKKLLLSDSGFYLCAWTFKGELFFGEGSRLTVL.

CDR3 region: CASSPRGVQSDTQYF. The CDR3, as DNA: TGTGCCAGCTCACCGCGGGGGGTCCAATCAGATACGCAGTATTTT. The chain uses TRBV18 and TRBJ2-3, with 8 bases identical to TRBD2. The CDR3 is 15 amino acids. Germline loops: CDR1 KGHSH, CDR2 LQKENI. With 3 bases clipped from V and 4 bases from J, the junction kept 6 bases outside the gene matches.

This clone appeared a few times. V is TRBV5-5 and J is TRBJ1-3; tentative D call: TRBD1 (6 bases). The ends were cut back, 0 bases at V and 5 bases at J, with 15 bases in the middle. This CDR3 has 16 residues. Germline V gene data show CDR1 as SGHKS and CDR2 as YYEKEE (reference sequence). Written as DNA, the CDR3 is TGTGCCAGCAGCTTGGGAACAGGGAGTTTTCGAAACACCATATATTTT. The encoded protein is CASSLGTGSFRNTIYF.

This clone was counted a single time. The chain uses TRBV7-2 and TRBJ1-1; D may be TRBD1 (5 bases). V gave up 5 bases and J gave up 4 bases, with 11 bases separating them. Germline CDR1 reads SGHTA; CDR2 reads FQGNSA. The CDR3 sequence is 13 residues long. In nucleotides, the CDR3 is TGTGCCAGCAGCGGCGGGGGGGGCACTGAAGCTTTCTTT. Amino acid sequence: CASSGGGGTEAFF.

This chain joins TRBV5-4 and TRBJ2-5, with 9 bases that match TRBD1. From germline, CDR1 is SGHNT and CDR2 YYREEE (reference sequence). J lost 2 bases, V lost 0 bases, and 5 bases had no gene match. The CDR3 is 16 residues long. For the CDR3, the DNA is TGTGCCAGCAGCTTGGGGGGGACAGGGAGGCAAGAGACCCAGTACTTC. Its protein product is CASSLGGTGRQETQYF.

On this clone: Other DNA sequences in the same sample also yield this CDR3. The chain carries TRBV9 and TRBJ2-7, with a possible D match to TRBD1 (6 bases). CDR3 length equals 15 residues. V was cut by 2 bases and J by 0 bases, with 12 bases left in between. CDR1 SGDLS and CDR2 YYNGEE come from the germline V gene. The CDR3 reads CASSVATGSSYEQYF. The CDR3 DNA reads TGTGCCAGCAGCGTTGCGACAGGAAGCTCCTACGAGCAGTACTTC.

This CDR3 is CSASRQTFSGNTIYF. DNA of the CDR3: TGCAGTGCTAGTCGGCAAACTTTCTCTGGAAACACCATATATTTT. The genes are TRBV20-1 and TRBJ1-3; D is uncertain. Per the germline V gene, CDR1 is DFQATT and CDR2 is SNEGSKA (reference sequence). Trimming pared 3 bases from V and 0 bases from J, leaving 12 bases between. This CDR3 spans 15 amino acids.

This chain uses TRBV19 with TRBJ1-5, with D maybe TRBD1 (5 bases). Germline assignment: CDR1 LNHDA and CDR2 SQIVND (reference sequence). V was clipped by 0 bases and J by 3 bases, with 18 bases between them. This CDR3 is 18 amino acids long. Here the CDR3 reads CASSIDGGGGVDNQPQHF. In DNA form, the CDR3 reads TGTGCCAGTAGTATAGATGGCGGGGGTGGGGTGGACAATCAGCCCCAGCATTTT.

This sequence joins TRBV9 and TRBJ1-3; no firm D call. Deletions cut 0 bases from V and 5 bases from J, with 12 bases between. The CDR3 covers 15 residues. CDR1 is SGDLS and CDR2 is YYNGEE in the germline V gene. The CDR3 DNA reads TGTGCCAGCAGCGTAGGGGTAATAGCCCGAAACACCATATATTTT. It is translated as CASSVGVIARNTIYF.

V is TRBV4-2 and J is TRBJ2-3; TRBD1 aligns across 8 bases. The V segment lost 1 base and the J segment 4 bases; nucleotides outside the gene matches: 1. The CDR3 totals 14 residues. Germline CDR1 and CDR2: LGHNA and YNFKEQ. The chain's CDR3 is CASSQVTGADTQYF. The CDR3 coding sequence is TGTGCCAGCAGCCAAGTGACAGGGGCAGATACGCAGTATTTT.

The chain carries TRBV6-5 and TRBJ2-3; 9 bases fit TRBD2. Germline V gene lookup returns CDR1 MNHEY and CDR2 SVGAGI. V was clipped by 1 base and J by 5 bases; unmatched bases: 7. The CDR3 is 16 residues long. CDR3 protein: CASSYWGLAEGDTQYF. The CDR3, as DNA: TGTGCCAGCAGTTACTGGGGACTAGCCGAGGGAGATACGCAGTATTTT.